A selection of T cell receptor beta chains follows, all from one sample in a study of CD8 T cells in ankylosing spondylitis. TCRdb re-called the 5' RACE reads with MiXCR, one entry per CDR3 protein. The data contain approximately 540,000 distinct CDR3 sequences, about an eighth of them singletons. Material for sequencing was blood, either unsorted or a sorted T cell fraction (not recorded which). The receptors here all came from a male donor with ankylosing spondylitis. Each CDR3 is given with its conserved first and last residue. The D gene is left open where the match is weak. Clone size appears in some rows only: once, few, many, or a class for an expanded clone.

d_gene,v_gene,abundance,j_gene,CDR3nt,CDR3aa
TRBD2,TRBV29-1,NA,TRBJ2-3,TGCAGCGTTGAAGAGCGGGGGGGAGGTACGCAGTATTTT,CSVEERGGGTQYF
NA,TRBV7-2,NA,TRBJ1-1,TGTGCCAGCAGCTTGTTAGGGGAGAACACTGAAGCTTTCTTT,CASSLLGENTEAFF
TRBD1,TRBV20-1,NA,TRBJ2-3,TGCAGTGCGGGGGGACAGGATCCGCACGTCGTCACAGATACGCAGTATTTT,CSAGGQDPHVVTDTQYF
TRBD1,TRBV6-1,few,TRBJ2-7,TGTGCCAGCAGGGACAGGGGCCTAACGTACGAGCAGTACTTC,CASRDRGLTYEQYF
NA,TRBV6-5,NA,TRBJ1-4,TGTGCCAGCAGTTACTCAAAGGGACGGGATGAAAAACTGTTTTTT,CASSYSKGRDEKLFF
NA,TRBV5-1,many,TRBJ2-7,TGCGCCAGCAGCTTGGTCCAGGGAGGCGAGCAGTACTTC,CASSLVQGGEQYF
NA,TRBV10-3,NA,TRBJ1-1,TGTGCCATCAGTGGTACGAACACTGAAGCTTTCTTT,CAISGTNTEAFF
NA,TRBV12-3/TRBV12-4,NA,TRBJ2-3,TGTGCCAGCGTGCGGGGCAGCACAGATACGCAGTATTTT,CASVRGSTDTQYF
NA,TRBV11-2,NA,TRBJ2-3,TGTGCCAGCAGCGTCGACTACCTTGAGACGCAGTATTTT,CASSVDYLETQYF
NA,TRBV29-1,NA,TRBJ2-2,TGCAGCGTTGAGGCAGCCGGGACACAGAACACCGGGGAGCTGTTTTTT,CSVEAAGTQNTGELFF
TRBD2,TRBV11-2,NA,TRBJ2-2,TGTGCCAGCAGCATGACTAGCGTCACCGGGGAGCTGTTTTTT,CASSMTSVTGELFF
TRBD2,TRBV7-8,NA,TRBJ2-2,TGTGCCAGCAGCTCCCCGCTAGCGGGAGGGCCCAACACCGGGGAGCTGTTTTTT,CASSSPLAGGPNTGELFF
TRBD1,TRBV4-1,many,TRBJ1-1,TGCGCCAGCAGCCAAGGGGACAGGGTTTCCCGGGGCACTGAAGCTTTCTTT,CASSQGDRVSRGTEAFF
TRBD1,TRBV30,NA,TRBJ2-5,TGTGCCTGGACCAAGCTGACAGGGATGGGTGAGACCCAGTACTTC,CAWTKLTGMGETQYF
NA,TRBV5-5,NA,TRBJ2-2,TGTGCCAGCAGCCCAACTCTGTTGAACACCGGGGAGCTGTTTTTT,CASSPTLLNTGELFF
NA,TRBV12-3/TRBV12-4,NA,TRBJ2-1,TGTGCCAGCAGTTCGAAGAGACTCTCCTACAATGAGCAGTTCTTC,CASSSKRLSYNEQFF
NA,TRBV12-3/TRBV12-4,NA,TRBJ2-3,TGTGCCAGCACCGTCTCGGGTGGGCGGGATACGCAGTATTTT,CASTVSGGRDTQYF
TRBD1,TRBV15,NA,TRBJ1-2,TGTGCCACCAGCAGGGCCCTGAACAGGGGACTCCGAGGCTACACCTTC,CATSRALNRGLRGYTF
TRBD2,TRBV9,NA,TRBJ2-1,TGTGCCAGCAGCGTATTGTCTAGCGGGAGGCCGGAGCAGTTCTTC,CASSVLSSGRPEQFF
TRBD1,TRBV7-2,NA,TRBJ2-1,TGTGCCAGCAGACCCGGGACAGGGCCTCGACATCGGCAGTTCTTC,CASRPGTGPRHRQFF
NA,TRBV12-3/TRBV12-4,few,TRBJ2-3,TGTGCCAGCGAGGGGCTGGGGGATGATACGCAGTATTTT,CASEGLGDDTQYF
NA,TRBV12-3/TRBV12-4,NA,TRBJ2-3,TGTGCCAGCAGTTTCTGGAGTGGGCGGTCCTTTAGCACAGATACGCAGTATTTT,CASSFWSGRSFSTDTQYF
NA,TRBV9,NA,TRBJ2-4,TGTGCCAGCAGCGCATCACACGCAGCCAAAAACATTCAGTACTTC,CASSASHAAKNIQYF
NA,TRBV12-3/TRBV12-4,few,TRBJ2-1,TGTGCCAGCAGCCTTGCGGCGGTAAATGAGCAGTTCTTC,CASSLAAVNEQFF
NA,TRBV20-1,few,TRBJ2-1,TGCAGTGCCACAAAGCCCACGTTTACGAATGAGCAGTTCTTC,CSATKPTFTNEQFF
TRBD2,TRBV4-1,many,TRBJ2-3,TGCGCCAGCAGCCATCCACTAGCGGGAGGAGCGAATACGCAGTATTTT,CASSHPLAGGANTQYF
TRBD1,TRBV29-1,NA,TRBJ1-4,TGCAGCGCGGGACAGCATGCAACTAATGAAAAACTGTTTTTT,CSAGQHATNEKLFF
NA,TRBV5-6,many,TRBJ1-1,TGTGCCAGCAGCTGGGATGACAAGAACACTGAAGCTTTCTTT,CASSWDDKNTEAFF
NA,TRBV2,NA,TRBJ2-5,TGTGCCAGCAGTGTAGCGGCTAACGGTCCCCAGTACTTC,CASSVAANGPQYF
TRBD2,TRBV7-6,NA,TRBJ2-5,TGTGCCAGCAGAGGACTAGGTCATGACCAGTACTTC,CASRGLGHDQYF
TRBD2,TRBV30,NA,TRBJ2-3,TGTGCCTGGAGTGTAGGACTAGCGAACACAGATACGCAGTATTTT,CAWSVGLANTDTQYF
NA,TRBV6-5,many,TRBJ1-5,TGTGCCAGCAGTTACTCGATTTCTCAGCCCCAGCATTTT,CASSYSISQPQHF